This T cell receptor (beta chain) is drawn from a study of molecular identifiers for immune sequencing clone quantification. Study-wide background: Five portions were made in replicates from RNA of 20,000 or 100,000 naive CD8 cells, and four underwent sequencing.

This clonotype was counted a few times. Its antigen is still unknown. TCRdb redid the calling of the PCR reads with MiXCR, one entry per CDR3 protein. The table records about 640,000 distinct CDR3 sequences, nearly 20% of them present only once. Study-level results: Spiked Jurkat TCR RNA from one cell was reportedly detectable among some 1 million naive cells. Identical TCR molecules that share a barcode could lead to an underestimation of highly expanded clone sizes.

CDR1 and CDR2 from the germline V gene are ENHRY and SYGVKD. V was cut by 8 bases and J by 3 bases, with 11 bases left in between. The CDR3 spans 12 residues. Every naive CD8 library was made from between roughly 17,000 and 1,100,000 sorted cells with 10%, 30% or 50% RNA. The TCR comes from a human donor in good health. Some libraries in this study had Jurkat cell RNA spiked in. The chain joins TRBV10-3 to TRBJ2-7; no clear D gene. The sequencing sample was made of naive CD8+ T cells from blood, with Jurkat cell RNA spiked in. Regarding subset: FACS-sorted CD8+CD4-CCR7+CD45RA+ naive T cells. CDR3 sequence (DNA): TGTGCCATCGGAACCCTACTCTACGAGCAGTACTTC. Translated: CAIGTLLYEQYF.